This TCR beta chain was obtained from a study of blood T cell repertoires in COVID-19. J lost 5 bases, V lost 8 bases, and 5 bases had no gene match. Germline V CDR1 and CDR2: MNHEY, SVGAGI. The CDR3 is made up of 13 amino acids. The study recruited people aged 18 to 89 years across around 24 US areas. Method: immunoSEQ multiplex PCR; TCRdb's copy keeps in-frame clones and lacks some. Here the sample spans approximately 150,000 clones, around 87% being singletons. The sequenced sample consisted of PBMCs or T cells enriched from blood (not recorded which). J is TRBJ1-4 and V is TRBV6-5, with 7 bases matching TRBD1. The sequence came from a man aged 60 to 75 who had recovered from COVID-19. Written as DNA, the CDR3 is TGTGCCAGCGCACGGGACAGAAATGAAAAACTGTTTTTT. Its protein is CASARDRNEKLFF.